This TCR beta chain was recovered during a study of blood T cell repertoires in COVID-19. Study-wide context: The analysed material was cDNA or gDNA that came from T cells, B-cell-depleted T cells, or PBMCs.

The CDR3 spans 12 residues. Trimming cost V 3 bases and J 1 base, with 4 bases left between them. The germline V gene has CDR1 LGHDT and CDR2 YNNKEL (reference sequence). Participants' reported clinical history set cohort assignment. Original processing notes: Reference gene primer amplification yielded estimated nucleated cell counts. Some clones are missing from TCRdb's copy, which holds only in-frame ones; the method was immunoSEQ multiplex PCR. V and J calls and clone size are as listed in that table; D and trimming were resolved from the DNA. Of around 200,000 clones listed, 86% are singletons. The chain uses TRBV3-1 (or the pseudogene TRBV3-2) and TRBJ2-7; D ambiguous. The sample taken for sequencing was PBMCs or T cells enriched from blood (not recorded which). This receptor was taken from a woman aged 40 to 50 with acute COVID-19. CDR3 coding DNA: TGTGCCAGCAGCCATGCGTCCTACGAGCAGTACTTC. It codes for CASSHASYEQYF.